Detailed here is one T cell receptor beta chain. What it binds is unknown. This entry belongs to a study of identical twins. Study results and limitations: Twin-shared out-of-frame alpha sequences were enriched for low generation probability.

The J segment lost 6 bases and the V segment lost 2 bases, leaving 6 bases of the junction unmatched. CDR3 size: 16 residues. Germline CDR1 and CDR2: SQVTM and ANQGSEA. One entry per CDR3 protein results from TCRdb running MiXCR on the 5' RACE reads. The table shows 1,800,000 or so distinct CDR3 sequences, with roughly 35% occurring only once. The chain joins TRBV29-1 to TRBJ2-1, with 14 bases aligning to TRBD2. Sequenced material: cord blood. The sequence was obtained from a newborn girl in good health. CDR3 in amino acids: CSVERTSGRIINEQFF. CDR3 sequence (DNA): TGCAGCGTTGAACGGACTAGCGGGAGGATCATCAATGAGCAGTTCTTC.